The present TCR beta chain was sequenced within a study of lymphopenia after photon versus proton radiotherapy. General study points: Better survival with proton therapy was suggested as possible, not demonstrated.

In germline, CDR1 is SGHNT, CDR2 YENEEA. This CDR3 contains 17 residues. V was pared by 0 bases and J by 0 bases, with 3 bases of the junction left unmatched. Notes on this clone: As yet, its antigen is unknown.

TCRdb keeps only in-frame clones here, not all; method: immunoSEQ multiplex PCR. The table lists about 53,000 clones, 83% of them singletons. The source material was peripheral blood, sampled from a patient treated with photon-based radiotherapy. The chain uses TRBV11-3 and TRBJ1-3; 9 nucleotides agree with TRBD1. The receptor was derived from a man aged 50-60 years with gastric cancer. For the CDR3, the DNA is TGTGCCAGCAGCTTAGATCGACAGGGGGGCTCTGGAAACACCATATATTTT. Protein sequence: CASSLDRQGGSGNTIYF.